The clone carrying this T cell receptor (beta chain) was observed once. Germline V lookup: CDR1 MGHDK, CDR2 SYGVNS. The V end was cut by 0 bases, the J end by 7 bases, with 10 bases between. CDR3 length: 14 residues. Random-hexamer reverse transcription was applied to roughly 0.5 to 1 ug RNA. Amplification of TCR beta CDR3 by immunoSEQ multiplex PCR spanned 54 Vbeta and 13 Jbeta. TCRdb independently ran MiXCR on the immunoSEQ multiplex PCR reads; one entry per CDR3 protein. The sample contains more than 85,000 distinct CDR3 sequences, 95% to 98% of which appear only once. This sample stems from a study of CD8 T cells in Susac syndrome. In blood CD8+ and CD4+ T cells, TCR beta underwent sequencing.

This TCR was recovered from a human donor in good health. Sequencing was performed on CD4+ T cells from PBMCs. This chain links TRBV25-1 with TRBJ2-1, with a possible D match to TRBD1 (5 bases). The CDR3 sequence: CASSEYGQPNEQFF. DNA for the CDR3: TGTGCCAGCAGTGAATATGGACAACCTAATGAGCAGTTCTTC.